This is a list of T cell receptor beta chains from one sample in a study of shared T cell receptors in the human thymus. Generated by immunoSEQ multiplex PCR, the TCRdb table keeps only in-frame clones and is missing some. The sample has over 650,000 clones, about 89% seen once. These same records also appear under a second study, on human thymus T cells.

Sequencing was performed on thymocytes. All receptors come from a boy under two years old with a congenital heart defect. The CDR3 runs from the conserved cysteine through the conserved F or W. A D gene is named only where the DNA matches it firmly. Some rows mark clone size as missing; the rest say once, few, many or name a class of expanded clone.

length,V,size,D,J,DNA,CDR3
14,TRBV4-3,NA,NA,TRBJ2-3,TGCGCCAGCAGCCAAGGGAGAGGATACGGTACGCAGTATTTT,CASSQGRGYGTQYF
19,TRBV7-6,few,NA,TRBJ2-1,TGTGCCAGCAGCTTCAGGGATAGGAAACTGGACGGCGGCCACAATGAGCAGTTCTTC,CASSFRDRKLDGGHNEQFF
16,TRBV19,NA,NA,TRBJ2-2,TGTGCCAGTAGTATCTTGGGCCCCCCGAGGGCCGGGGAGCTGTTTTTT,CASSILGPPRAGELFF
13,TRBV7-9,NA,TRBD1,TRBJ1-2,TGTGCCAGCAGCCCACAGGGGGCTTATGGCTACACCTTC,CASSPQGAYGYTF
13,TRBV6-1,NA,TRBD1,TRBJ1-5,TGTGCCAGCAGGGACAGGGTGCTATGGCCCCAGCATTTT,CASRDRVLWPQHF
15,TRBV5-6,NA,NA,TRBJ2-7,TGTGCCAGCAGCGATATTAGTACGGGCTCCTACGAGCAGTACTTC,CASSDISTGSYEQYF
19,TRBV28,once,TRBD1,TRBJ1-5,TGTGCCAGCAAGTCCCCCCGGGACAGGGAACTTAATAGCAATCAGCCCCAGCATTTT,CASKSPRDRELNSNQPQHF
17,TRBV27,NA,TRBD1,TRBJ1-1,TGTGCCAGCAGTCCGCCTTATAGACAGGGGATCAACACTGAAGCTTTCTTT,CASSPPYRQGINTEAFF
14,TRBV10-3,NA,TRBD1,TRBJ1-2,TGTGCCACGAACCTACAGGGGGATCGCTATGGCTACACCTTC,CATNLQGDRYGYTF
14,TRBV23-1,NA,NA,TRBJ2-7,TGCGCCAGCAGCTCTACAGGGCCACCCTACGAGCAGTACTTC,CASSSTGPPYEQYF
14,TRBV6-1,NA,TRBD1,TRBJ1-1,TGTGCCAGCACCAGGACAGGGAAGAACACTGAAGCTTTCTTT,CASTRTGKNTEAFF
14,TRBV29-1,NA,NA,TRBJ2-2,TGCAGCGTTGAAGATCGAGGGGGTTCCGGGGAGCTGTTTTTT,CSVEDRGGSGELFF
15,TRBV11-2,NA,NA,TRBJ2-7,TGTGCCAGCAGCCGCGGACAGCTGGCTTCCTACGAGCAGTACTTC,CASSRGQLASYEQYF
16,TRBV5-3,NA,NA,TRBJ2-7,TGTGCCAGAAGCCCGCAGGGTTCCTCCGGGGGCTACGAGCAGTACTTC,CARSPQGSSGGYEQYF
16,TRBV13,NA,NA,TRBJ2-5,TGTGCCAGCAGCTTCGCTCAACAGGGTATTAGGGAGACCCAGTACTTC,CASSFAQQGIRETQYF
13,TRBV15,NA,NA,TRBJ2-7,TGTGCCACCAGCACAACTAGTAACCCCGAGCAGTACTTC,CATSTTSNPEQYF
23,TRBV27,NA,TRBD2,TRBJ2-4,TGTGCCAGCAGCAACCCTCGGGCGTGGACTAGCGGGAGTGGTAGGATAGCCAAAAACATTCAGTACTTC,CASSNPRAWTSGSGRIAKNIQYF
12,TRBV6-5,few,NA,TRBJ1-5,TGTGCCAGCAGTCCCTCCCTCGGGCCCCAGCATTTT,CASSPSLGPQHF
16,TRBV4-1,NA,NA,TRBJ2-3,TGCGCCAGCAGCCAAGTTGGGTTGCCGGGGGGCAATACGCAGTATTTT,CASSQVGLPGGNTQYF
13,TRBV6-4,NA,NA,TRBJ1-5,TGTGCCAGCAGTGACTGGGAGAATCAGCCCCAGCATTTT,CASSDWENQPQHF
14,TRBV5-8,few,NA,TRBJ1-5,TGTGCCAGCAGCTTGGGCGGGTATCATCAGCCCCAGCATTTT,CASSLGGYHQPQHF
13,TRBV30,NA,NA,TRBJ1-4,TGTGCCTGGTCTAAGGGGCCGGGTGAAAAACTGTTTTTT,CAWSKGPGEKLFF
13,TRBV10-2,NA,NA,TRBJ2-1,TGCGCCAGCAGTGAGTCCCGCGGGCGGGAGCAGTTCTTC,CASSESRGREQFF
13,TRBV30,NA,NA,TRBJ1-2,TGTGCCTGGAGTGTACTTCTCCCCTATGGCTACACCTTC,CAWSVLLPYGYTF
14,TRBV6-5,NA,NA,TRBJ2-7,NA,CASSSSTAIYEQYF
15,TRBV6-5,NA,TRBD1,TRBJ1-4,TGTGCCAGCAGTTACCAGGGGACAGGGGATGAAAAACTGTTTTTT,CASSYQGTGDEKLFF
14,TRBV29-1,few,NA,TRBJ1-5,TGCAGCGTCGGGGGACGGGATAGCAATCAGCCCCAGCATTTT,CSVGGRDSNQPQHF
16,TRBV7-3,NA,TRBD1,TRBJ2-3,TGTGCCAGCAAACGGCACAGGGGGACCAGCACAGATACGCAGTATTTT,CASKRHRGTSTDTQYF
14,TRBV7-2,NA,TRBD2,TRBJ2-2,TGTGCCAGCAGCGCGACTAGCGGCACCGGGGAGCTGTTTTTT,CASSATSGTGELFF
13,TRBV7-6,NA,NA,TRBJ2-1,TGTGCCAGCAGCTTTGCTCAGGGTAATGAGCAGTTCTTC,CASSFAQGNEQFF
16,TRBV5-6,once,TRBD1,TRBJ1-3,TGTGCCAGCAGCTTGGCGGGACAGGGAGGGAGAAACACCATATATTTT,CASSLAGQGGRNTIYF
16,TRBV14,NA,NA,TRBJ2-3,TGTGCCAGCAGCCAAGTCGCGGACTTAGACACAGATACGCAGTATTTT,CASSQVADLDTDTQYF
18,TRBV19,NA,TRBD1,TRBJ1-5,TGTGCCAGTAGTATAGGTCGCAGGGGGGAAAGCAGCAATCAGCCCCAGCATTTT,CASSIGRRGESSNQPQHF
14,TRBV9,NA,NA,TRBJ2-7,TGTGCCAGCAGCGTATGCAGGGCGGCCTACGAGCAGTACTTC,CASSVCRAAYEQYF
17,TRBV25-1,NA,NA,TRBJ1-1,TGTGCCAGCAGTGAATATAGGATAGGGGTGATGAACACTGAAGCTTTCTTT,CASSEYRIGVMNTEAFF
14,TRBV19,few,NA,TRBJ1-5,TGTGCCAGTGAACCGCAGGGTACGAATCAGCCCCAGCATTTT,CASEPQGTNQPQHF
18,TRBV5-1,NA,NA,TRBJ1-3,TGCGCCAGCAGCTTGTACCCGAATTCAGTCAACTCTGGAAACACCATATATTTT,CASSLYPNSVNSGNTIYF
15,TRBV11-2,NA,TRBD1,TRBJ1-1,TGTGCCAGCAGCTTCTACAGGGGCATGAACACTGAAGCTTTCTTT,CASSFYRGMNTEAFF
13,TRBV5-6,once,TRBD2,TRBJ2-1,TGTGCCAGCAGGCGGGAGGTCTACAATGAGCAGTTCTTC,CASRREVYNEQFF
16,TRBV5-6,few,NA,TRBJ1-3,TGTGCCAGCAGCTTGGCTACTGAGGGCTCTGGAAACACCATATATTTT,CASSLATEGSGNTIYF
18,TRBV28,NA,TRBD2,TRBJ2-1,TGTGCCAGCAGTTCCTACGGGACTAGCGGGAGGGGATACAATGAGCAGTTCTTC,CASSSYGTSGRGYNEQFF
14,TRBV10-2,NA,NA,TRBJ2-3,TGCGCCAGCTGTTTGGGGGAGGGCACAGATACGCAGTATTTT,CASCLGEGTDTQYF
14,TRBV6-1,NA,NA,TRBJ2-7,TGTGCCAGCAGTTATCCGATCGGGGATTCCGAGCAGTACTTC,CASSYPIGDSEQYF
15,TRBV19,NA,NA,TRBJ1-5,TGTGCCAGTAGTATGGTCCCAGGGGCGGGTCAGCCCCAGCATTTT,CASSMVPGAGQPQHF
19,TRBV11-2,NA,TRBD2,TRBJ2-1,TGTGCCAGCAGCTTCAGTTTATCAAGCCGGGCTAGCGGGAGAAATGAGCAGTTCTTC,CASSFSLSSRASGRNEQFF
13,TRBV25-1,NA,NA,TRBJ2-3,TGTGCCAGCAGTGAACAGGGCACAGATACGCAGTATTTT,CASSEQGTDTQYF
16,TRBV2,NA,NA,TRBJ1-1,TGTGTTCGGTCGAGGTCCCCGCGGGACGTGAACACTGAAGCTTTCTTT,CVRSRSPRDVNTEAFF
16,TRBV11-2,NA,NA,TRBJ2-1,TGTGCCAGCAGCTTAGCCAAGACTAAGGGAGGCAATGAGCAGTTCTTC,CASSLAKTKGGNEQFF
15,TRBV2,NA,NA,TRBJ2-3,TGTGCCAGCAGGGGGACCGGGGAGGGCACAGATACGCAGTATTTT,CASRGTGEGTDTQYF
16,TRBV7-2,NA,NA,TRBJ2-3,TGTGCCAGCAGCTTAGGCAAGACTAGTAGCACAGATACGCAGTATTTT,CASSLGKTSSTDTQYF
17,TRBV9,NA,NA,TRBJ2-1,TGTGCCAGCAGCGCGAATATTGGGGGGACCTCCTACAATGAGCAGTTCTTC,CASSANIGGTSYNEQFF
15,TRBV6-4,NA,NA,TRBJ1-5,TGTGCTTCCTCGAGGCCCCCTGAGGGTAATCAGCCCCAGCATTTT,CASSRPPEGNQPQHF
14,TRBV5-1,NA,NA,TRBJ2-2,TGCGCCACCACAGCGGGTGATAACACCGGGGAGCTGTTTTTT,CATTAGDNTGELFF
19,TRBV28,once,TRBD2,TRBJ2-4,TGTGCCAGCAGCGAACCTAGACTAGCGGGACAACTAGTAAAAAACATTCAGTACTTC,CASSEPRLAGQLVKNIQYF
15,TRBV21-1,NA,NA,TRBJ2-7,TGTGCCAGCAGCAAAGACAGGGGGCCTGACTACGAGCAGTACTTC,CASSKDRGPDYEQYF